One sample yielded the 10 T cell receptor beta chains listed below, sequenced in a study of blood T cells in healthy people across ages. Combining a sample-barcoded 5' primer with a J-beta primer mix, a second PCR ran for 7 to 11 cycles. TCRdb reanalysed the 5' RACE reads using MiXCR and keeps one entry per CDR3 protein. The table shows around 1,900,000 distinct CDR3 sequences, with more than 35% occurring only once. The source material was blood. The source of these receptors is a human donor in good health.

The chain carries TRBV20-1 and TRBJ2-7, with D perhaps matching TRBD1 (6 bases). The CDR3 spans 14 residues. V gave up 5 bases and J gave up 2 bases, with 16 bases separating them. The germline V gene has CDR1 DFQATT and CDR2 SNEGSKA (reference sequence). DNA for the CDR3: TGCAGTGCTCACATCCCGGGACACCCCTACGAGCAGTACTTC. This sequence encodes CSAHIPGHPYEQYF.

Comments on this clonotype: An end of the junction does not agree with germline; a read error may underlie this. This chain connects TRBV5-1 to TRBJ2-7; tentative D call: TRBD1 (5 bases). Germline CDR1 SGHRS, CDR2 YFSETQ. The CDR3 is made up of 14 amino acids. The CDR3 DNA reads as TGCGCCGGCAGCTTGGCCCAGGGTTCCCACGAGCAGTACTTC. Protein sequence: CAGSLAQGSHEQYF. The full variable domain, its missing parts supplied by reference TRBV5-1 and TRBJ2-7, is KAGVTQTPRYLIKTRGQQVTLSCSPISGHRSVSWYQQTPGQGLQFLFEYFSETQRNKGNFPGRFSGRQFSNSRSEMNVSTLELGDSALYLCAGSLAQGSHEQYFGPGTRLTVT.

This clonotype came up once. The chain is built from TRBV7-3 and TRBJ2-1; 7 bases are shared with TRBD1. In germline, CDR1 is SGHTA, CDR2 FQGTGA. J lost 7 bases, V lost 5 bases, and 8 bases had no gene match. The CDR3 loop spans 14 amino acids. CDR3 amino acids: CASSRDRDQNEQFF. As DNA, the CDR3 is TGTGCCAGCAGCCGCGACAGGGATCAAAATGAGCAGTTCTTC. Using reference TRBV7-3 and TRBJ2-1 for the parts outside the CDR3, the full variable domain is GAGVSQTPSNKVTEKGKYVELRCDPISGHTALYWYRQSLGQGPEFLIYFQGTGAADDSGLPNDRFFAVRPEGSVSTLKIQRTERGDSAVYLCASSRDRDQNEQFFGPGTRLTVL.

The chain has TRBV9 and TRBJ2-4; 10 bases are shared with TRBD1. Losses at the gene ends were 3 bases for V and 1 base for J; bases not matched to a gene: 10. CDR1 SGDLS and CDR2 YYNGEE come from the germline V gene. The length of the CDR3 is 18 residues. CDR3 sequence (DNA): TGTGCCAGCAGCGGAGACTCCGGGACAGGGGACGCCAAAAACATTCAGTACTTC. This gives the protein CASSGDSGTGDAKNIQYF. Together with reference TRBV9 and TRBJ2-4, the CDR3 gives the full variable domain: DSGVTQTPKHLITATGQRVTLRCSPRSGDLSVYWYQQSLDQGLQFLIQYYNGEERAKGNILERFSAQQFPDLHSELNLSSLELGDSALYFCASSGDSGTGDAKNIQYFGAGTRLSVL.

The chain joins TRBV20-1 to TRBJ2-3, with D tentatively TRBD2 (6 bases). CDR3 size: 17 residues. V lost 1 base to trimming and J lost 5 bases, with 22 bases between them. In germline, CDR1 is DFQATT, CDR2 SNEGSKA (reference sequence). The CDR3 DNA reads as TGCAGTGCTAGAGGATACGCCCTTGGCGGGGTGGAAGATACGCAGTATTTT. It yields the protein CSARGYALGGVEDTQYF.

In this sample, this clonotype turned up a few times. V gene TRBV4-3 combines with J gene TRBJ2-5, with a possible D match to TRBD2 (5 bases). In germline, CDR1 is LGHNA, CDR2 YSLEER. The germline V and J ends were trimmed by 1 base and 11 bases, with 14 bases remaining between them. This CDR3 is built from 13 residues. For the CDR3, the DNA is TGCGCCAGCAGCCAAGTTGACGGAGGCAAGCAGTACTTC. Protein sequence: CASSQVDGGKQYF.

This clonotype was counted once. The rearrangement links TRBV24-1 to TRBJ2-4; D remains unclear. The DNA end is a closer match to TRBJ2-5, so the J assignment may be wrong. Germline V gives CDR1 KGHDR, CDR2 SFDVKD. There are 13 residues in the CDR3. The CDR3 region is CATSDSLGETQYF. Here the CDR3 DNA reads TGTGCCACCAGTGATTCCCTTGGGGAGACCCAGTACTTC.

On this clonotype itself: Possible read error: a much larger clone is one base away. The rearrangement uses TRBV3-1 and TRBJ2-7, with unresolved D. The CDR3 sequence is 13 residues long. CDR1 and CDR2 (germline): LGHDT, YNNKEL (reference sequence). Trimming removed 6 bases at V and 2 bases at J, with 11 bases between. CDR3 region: CASRGTLTYEQYF. CDR3 nucleotide sequence: TGTGCCAGCAGGGGCACTTTAACCTACGAGCAGTACTTC.

The sample holds a few counts of this clonotype. The chain employs TRBV7-9 and TRBJ1-4, with D perhaps matching TRBD1 (5 bases). Germline CDR1 reads SEHNR; CDR2 reads FQNEAQ (reference sequence). The CDR3 contains 12 residues. V was pared by 7 bases and J by 10 bases, with 13 bases between. The CDR3 protein is CASNRDGGKLFF. The CDR3 nucleotides are TGTGCCAGCAATCGGGACGGGGGAAAACTGTTTTTT.

This clonotype was observed at least ten times. This chain connects TRBV20-1 to TRBJ2-7; tentatively, D is TRBD2 (6 bases). V was clipped by 5 bases and J by 0 bases, with 17 bases between them. The V gene's germline CDR1 is DFQATT and CDR2 SNEGSKA (reference sequence). The CDR3 totals 15 residues. The CDR3, as DNA: TGCAGTGCTCGTCCTGGCGGGGTAAGCTCCTACGAGCAGTACTTC. Translation gives CSARPGGVSSYEQYF.